The entry below describes one TCR beta chain. This sample is drawn from a study of control samples from healthy donors and cancer patients. CDR3 length: 18 amino acids. Germline-derived CDR1 and CDR2 are LGHNA and YNFKEQ. The V and J ends lost 2 bases and 1 base respectively, with 20 bases between them. Using immunoSEQ multiplex PCR, the repertoire was profiled, and TCRdb retains in-frame clones only, with some absent. In the table there are about 88,000 clones, approximately 93% of which are singletons. The source is a young man in good health. The sample was blood. The genes are TRBV4-2 and TRBJ1-1, with D maybe TRBD1 (5 bases). The CDR3 DNA reads TGTGCCAGCAGCCAATCCCAGAAAACCGGGACGGGGAACACTGAAGCTTTCTTT. Residues: CASSQSQKTGTGNTEAFF.